This TCR beta chain was captured in a study of ipilimumab plus nivolumab after autologous stem cell transplantation. On the study more broadly: Typical patient got 5 ipilimumab doses and 7 or 8 nivolumab doses (median). The myeloma cohort included high-risk transplant-naive patients and patients relapsing within 3 years of a first autologous transplant. General study results and limits: The authors say TCR, Treg and microbiome findings warrant further study.

In regard to this clone: The antigen is unknown.

Only in-frame clones appear in the TCRdb table, and some are missing; sequencing was by immunoSEQ multiplex PCR. Of over 35,000 clones detected, roughly 92% appear once; the ten largest clones hold more than 0.7%. Starting 14 to 28 days after autologous transplant, ipilimumab 1 mg/kg was given. Germline loops: CDR1 SGDLS, CDR2 YYNGEE. CDR3 size: 14 residues. Trimming took off 1 base at V and 2 bases at J, with 9 bases between the two ends. The origin of this receptor is a male donor with multiple myeloma. The sequences come from PBMCs, collected in a trial of ipilimumab plus nivolumab as post-transplant consolidation. The chain uses TRBV9 and TRBJ1-1; D is ambiguous. CDR3 DNA sequence: TGTGCCAGCAGCGTAATGGGGTTTAACACTGAAGCTTTCTTT. It specifies CASSVMGFNTEAFF.